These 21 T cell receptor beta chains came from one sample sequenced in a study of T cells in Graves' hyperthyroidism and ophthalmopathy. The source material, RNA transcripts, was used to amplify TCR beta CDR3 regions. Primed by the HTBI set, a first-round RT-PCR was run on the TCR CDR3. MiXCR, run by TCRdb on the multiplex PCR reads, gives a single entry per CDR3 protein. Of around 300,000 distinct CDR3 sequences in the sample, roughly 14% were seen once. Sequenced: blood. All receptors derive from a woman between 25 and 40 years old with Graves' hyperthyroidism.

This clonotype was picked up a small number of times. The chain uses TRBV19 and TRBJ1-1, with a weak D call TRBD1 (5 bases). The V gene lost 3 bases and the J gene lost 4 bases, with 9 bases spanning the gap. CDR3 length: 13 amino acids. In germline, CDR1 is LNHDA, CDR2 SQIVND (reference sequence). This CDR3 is CASSIWGSTEAFF. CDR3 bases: TGTGCCAGTAGTATCTGGGGGTCCACTGAAGCTTTCTTT.

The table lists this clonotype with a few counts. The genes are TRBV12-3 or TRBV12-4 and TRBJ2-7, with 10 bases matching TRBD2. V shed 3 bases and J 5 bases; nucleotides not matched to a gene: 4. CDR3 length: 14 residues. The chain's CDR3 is CASSLSSGRDEQYF. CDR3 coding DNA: TGTGCCAGCAGTTTGTCTAGCGGGAGAGACGAGCAGTACTTC.

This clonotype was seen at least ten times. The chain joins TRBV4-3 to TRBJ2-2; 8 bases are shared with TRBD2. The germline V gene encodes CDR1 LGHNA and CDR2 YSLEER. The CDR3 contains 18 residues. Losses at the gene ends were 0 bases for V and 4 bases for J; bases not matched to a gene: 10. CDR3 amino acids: CASSQDRVGGGLTGELFF. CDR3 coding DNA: TGCGCCAGCAGCCAAGATCGGGTCGGCGGGGGGCTCACCGGGGAGCTGTTTTTT.

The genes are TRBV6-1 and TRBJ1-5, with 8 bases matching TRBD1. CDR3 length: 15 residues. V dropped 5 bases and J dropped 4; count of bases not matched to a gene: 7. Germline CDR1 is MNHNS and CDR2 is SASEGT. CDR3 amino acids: CASSPTGVSNQPQHF. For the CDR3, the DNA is TGTGCCAGCAGTCCGACAGGGGTGTCTAATCAGCCCCAGCATTTT.

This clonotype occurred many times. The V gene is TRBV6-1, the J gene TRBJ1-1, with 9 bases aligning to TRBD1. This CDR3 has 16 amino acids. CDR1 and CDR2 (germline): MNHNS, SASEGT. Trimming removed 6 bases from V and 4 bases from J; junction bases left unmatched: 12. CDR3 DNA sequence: TGTGCCAGCAGGAAACAGGGGGCGAGGGGAGGCACTGAAGCTTTCTTT. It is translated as CASRKQGARGGTEAFF.

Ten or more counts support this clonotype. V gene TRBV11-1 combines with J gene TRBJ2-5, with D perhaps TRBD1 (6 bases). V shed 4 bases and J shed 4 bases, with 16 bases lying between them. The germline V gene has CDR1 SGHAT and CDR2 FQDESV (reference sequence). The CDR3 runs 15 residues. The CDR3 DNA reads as TGTGCCAGCAGCTCCGGGACGTTAGGGGGAGAGACCCAGTACTTC. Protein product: CASSSGTLGGETQYF.

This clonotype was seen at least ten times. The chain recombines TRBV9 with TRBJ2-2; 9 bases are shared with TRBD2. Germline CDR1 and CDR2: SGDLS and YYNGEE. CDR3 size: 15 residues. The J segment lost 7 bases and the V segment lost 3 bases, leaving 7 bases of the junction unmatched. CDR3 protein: CASSAIAGADGELFF. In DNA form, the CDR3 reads TGTGCCAGCAGCGCCATAGCGGGAGCGGACGGGGAGCTGTTTTTT.

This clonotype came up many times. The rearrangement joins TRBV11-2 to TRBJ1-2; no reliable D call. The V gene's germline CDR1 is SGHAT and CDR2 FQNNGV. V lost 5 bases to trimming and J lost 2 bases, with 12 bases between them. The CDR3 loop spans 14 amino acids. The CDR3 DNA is TGTGCCAGCAGCCCCCCCAACTCAAACTATGGCTACACCTTC. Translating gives CASSPPNSNYGYTF.

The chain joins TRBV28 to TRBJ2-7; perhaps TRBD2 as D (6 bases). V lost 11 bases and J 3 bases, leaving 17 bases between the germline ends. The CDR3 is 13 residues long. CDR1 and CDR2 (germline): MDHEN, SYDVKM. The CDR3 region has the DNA TGTGCCGCAACCCGGGAGCCGGGCTACGAGCAGTACTTC. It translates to CAATREPGYEQYF.

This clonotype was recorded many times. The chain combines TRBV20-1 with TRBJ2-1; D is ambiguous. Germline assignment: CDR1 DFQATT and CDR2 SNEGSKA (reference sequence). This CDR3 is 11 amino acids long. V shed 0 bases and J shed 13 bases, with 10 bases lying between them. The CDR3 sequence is CSARDPDLQFF. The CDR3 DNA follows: TGCAGTGCTAGAGACCCCGATCTTCAGTTCTTC.

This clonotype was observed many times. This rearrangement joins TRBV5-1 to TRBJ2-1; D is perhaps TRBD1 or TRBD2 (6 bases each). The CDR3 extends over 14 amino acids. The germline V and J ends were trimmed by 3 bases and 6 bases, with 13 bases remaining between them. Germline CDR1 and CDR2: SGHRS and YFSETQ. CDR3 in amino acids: CASSWRGTPNEQFF. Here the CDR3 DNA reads TGCGCCAGCAGCTGGAGGGGGACACCCAATGAGCAGTTCTTC.

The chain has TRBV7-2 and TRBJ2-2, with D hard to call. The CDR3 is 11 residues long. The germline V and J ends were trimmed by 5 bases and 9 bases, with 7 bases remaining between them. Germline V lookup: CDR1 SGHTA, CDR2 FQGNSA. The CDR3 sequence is CASSPARELFF. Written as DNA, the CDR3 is TGTGCCAGCAGCCCCGCCCGGGAGCTGTTTTTT.

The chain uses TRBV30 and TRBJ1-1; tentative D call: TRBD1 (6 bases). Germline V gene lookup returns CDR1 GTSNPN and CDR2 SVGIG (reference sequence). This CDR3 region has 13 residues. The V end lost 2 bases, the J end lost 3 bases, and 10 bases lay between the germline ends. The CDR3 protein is CAWSRSGDTEAFF. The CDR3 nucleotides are TGTGCCTGGAGTCGTTCAGGGGACACTGAAGCTTTCTTT.

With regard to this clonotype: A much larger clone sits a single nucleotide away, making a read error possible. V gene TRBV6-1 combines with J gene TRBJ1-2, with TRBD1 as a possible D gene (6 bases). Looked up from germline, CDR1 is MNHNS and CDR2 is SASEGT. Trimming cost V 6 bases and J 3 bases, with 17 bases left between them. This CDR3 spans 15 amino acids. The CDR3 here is CASRPNRDADYGYTF. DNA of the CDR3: TGTGCCAGCAGGCCGAACAGGGATGCTGACTATGGCTACACCTTC.

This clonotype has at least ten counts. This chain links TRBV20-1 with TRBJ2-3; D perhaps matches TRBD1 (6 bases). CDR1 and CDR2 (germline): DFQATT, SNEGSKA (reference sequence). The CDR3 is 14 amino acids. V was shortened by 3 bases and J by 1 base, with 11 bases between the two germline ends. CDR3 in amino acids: CSARQGMGTDTQYF. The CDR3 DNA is TGCAGTGCTAGGCAGGGGATGGGCACAGATACGCAGTATTTT.

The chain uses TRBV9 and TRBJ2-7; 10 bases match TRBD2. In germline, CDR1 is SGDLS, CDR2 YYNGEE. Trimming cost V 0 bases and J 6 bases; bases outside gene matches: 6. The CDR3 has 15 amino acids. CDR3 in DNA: TGTGCCAGCAGCGTAGGTGCTAGCGGGAGTAGCGAGCAGTACTTC. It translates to CASSVGASGSSEQYF.

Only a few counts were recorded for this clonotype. The DNA for the CDR3 is TGTGCCAGCCGGCAGGGTCCAGGCTACGAGCAGTACTTC. Protein sequence: CASRQGPGYEQYF. The chain couples TRBV2 to TRBJ2-7, with D possibly TRBD1 on 5 matching bases. The ends were cut back, 8 bases at V and 3 bases at J, with 14 bases in the middle. Germline V lookup: CDR1 SNHLY, CDR2 FYNNEI. The CDR3 contains 13 residues. Full variable domain (remainder filled in from reference TRBV2 and TRBJ2-7): EPEVTQTPSHQVTQMGQEVILRCVPISNHLYFYWYRQILGQKVEFLVSFYNNEISEKSEIFDDQFSVERPDGSNFTLKIRSTKLEDSAMYFCASRQGPGYEQYFGPGTRLTVT.

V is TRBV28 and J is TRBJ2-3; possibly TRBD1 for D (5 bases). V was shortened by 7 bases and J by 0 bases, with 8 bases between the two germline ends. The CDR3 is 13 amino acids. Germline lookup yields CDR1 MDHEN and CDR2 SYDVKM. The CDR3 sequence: CASNQGSTDTQYF. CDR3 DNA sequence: TGTGCCAGCAACCAGGGTAGCACAGATACGCAGTATTTT.

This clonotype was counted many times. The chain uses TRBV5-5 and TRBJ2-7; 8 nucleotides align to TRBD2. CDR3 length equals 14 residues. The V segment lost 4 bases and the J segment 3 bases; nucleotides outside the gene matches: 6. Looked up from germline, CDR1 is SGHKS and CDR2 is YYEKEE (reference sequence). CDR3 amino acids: CASSLTSGNYEQYF. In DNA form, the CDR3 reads TGTGCCAGCAGCCTAACTAGCGGCAACTACGAGCAGTACTTC.

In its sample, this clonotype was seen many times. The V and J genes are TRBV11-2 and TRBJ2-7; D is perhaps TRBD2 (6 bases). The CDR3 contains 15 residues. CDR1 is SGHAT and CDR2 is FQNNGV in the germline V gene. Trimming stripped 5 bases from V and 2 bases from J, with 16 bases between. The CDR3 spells CASSPRRDFTYEQYF. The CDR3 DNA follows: TGTGCCAGCAGCCCTCGCCGGGACTTTACCTACGAGCAGTACTTC.

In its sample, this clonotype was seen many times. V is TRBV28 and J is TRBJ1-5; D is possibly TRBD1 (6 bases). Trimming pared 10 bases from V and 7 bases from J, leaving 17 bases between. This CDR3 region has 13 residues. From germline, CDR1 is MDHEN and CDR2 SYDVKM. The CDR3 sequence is CATQFTGSQPQHF. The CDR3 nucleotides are TGTGCCACCCAGTTTACAGGGTCCCAGCCCCAGCATTTT.